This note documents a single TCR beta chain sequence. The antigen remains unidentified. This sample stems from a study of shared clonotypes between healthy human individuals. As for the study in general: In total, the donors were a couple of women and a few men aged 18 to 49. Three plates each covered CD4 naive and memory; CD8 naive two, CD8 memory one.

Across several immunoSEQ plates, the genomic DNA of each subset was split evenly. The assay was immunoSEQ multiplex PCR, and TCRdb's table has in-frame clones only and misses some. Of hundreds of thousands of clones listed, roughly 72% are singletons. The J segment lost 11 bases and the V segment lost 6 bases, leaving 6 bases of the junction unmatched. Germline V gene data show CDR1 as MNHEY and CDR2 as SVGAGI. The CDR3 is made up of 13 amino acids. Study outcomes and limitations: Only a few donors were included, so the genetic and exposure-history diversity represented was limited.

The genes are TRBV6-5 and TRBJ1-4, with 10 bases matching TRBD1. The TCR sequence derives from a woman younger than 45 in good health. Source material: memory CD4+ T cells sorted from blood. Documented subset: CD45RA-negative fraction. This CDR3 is CASRDRGRGKLFF. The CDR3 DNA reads TGTGCCAGCAGAGACAGGGGGCGCGGGAAACTGTTTTTT.